This T cell receptor (beta chain) stems from a study of human T cells and chemical hapten exposure. As for the study in general: It was small differences in pooled library volume that mainly caused per-sample TCR yields to vary. Points from the study as a whole: TCRs exceeding a frequency of 1 in 1000 stayed unchanged under DPC sensitization.

The V and J ends lost 1 base and 3 bases, in that order; junction bases with no gene match: 3. The CDR3 spans 16 residues. CDR1 SGHRS and CDR2 YFSETQ come from the germline V gene. Regarding time point: healthy volunteer bleed at 6 weeks. Total RNA was isolated from unfractionated whole blood. Library construction involved attaching unique molecular identifiers to individual cDNA molecules, which allowed quantitative, reproducible TCR counting. In the study's own analysis: TCRs per sample had a median of about 100,000 and ranged from about 20,000 to 700,000. TCRdb analysed the RACE reads with MiXCR anew, one entry per CDR3 protein. TCRdb's processing, not the study's, gives the V and J calls here. The sample has 60,000 to 80,000 distinct CDR3 sequences; under 7.5% are singletons. This clonotype has ten or more counts. Its matching antigen is unknown.

Material: whole blood. This TCR derives from a female donor in good health. Some clones in this sample may be carry-over from other donors' samples. The rearrangement links TRBV5-1 to TRBJ2-1; 11 bases match TRBD1. The DNA for the CDR3 is TGCGCCAGCAGCTTGAGCGGGACAGGGGGCTACAATGAGCAGTTCTTC. Amino acid sequence: CASSLSGTGGYNEQFF.